This TCR beta chain emerged from a study of T cells in Graves' hyperthyroidism and ophthalmopathy. General study results and limits: Within blood appeared most thyroid clonotypes that had expanded above 0.001.

Germline V lookup: CDR1 MDHEN, CDR2 SYDVKM. CDR3 length: 13 residues. Amplified TCR beta CDR3 regions came from RNA transcripts. Initially, a first-round RT-PCR of the TCR CDR3 employed the HTBI primer set. Each CDR3 protein gets one entry after TCRdb re-called the multiplex PCR reads with MiXCR. The sample carries 550,000 to 800,000 distinct CDR3 sequences, 15% to 20% recorded once. Concerning this clonotype: Antigen: not known. This clone may be a read error of a much larger clone one base away.

Patients between 18 and 65 years old had hyperthyroidism, newly diagnosed and lasting under 2 months. The rearrangement joins TRBV28 to TRBJ2-1; no clear D. Sequencing was performed on blood. The TCR originated in a man between 18 and 35 years old with Graves' hyperthyroidism. The CDR3 region has the DNA TGTACCAGCAGTTTGGAAACGTGGAATGAGCAGTTCTTC. This codes for CTSSLETWNEQFF.